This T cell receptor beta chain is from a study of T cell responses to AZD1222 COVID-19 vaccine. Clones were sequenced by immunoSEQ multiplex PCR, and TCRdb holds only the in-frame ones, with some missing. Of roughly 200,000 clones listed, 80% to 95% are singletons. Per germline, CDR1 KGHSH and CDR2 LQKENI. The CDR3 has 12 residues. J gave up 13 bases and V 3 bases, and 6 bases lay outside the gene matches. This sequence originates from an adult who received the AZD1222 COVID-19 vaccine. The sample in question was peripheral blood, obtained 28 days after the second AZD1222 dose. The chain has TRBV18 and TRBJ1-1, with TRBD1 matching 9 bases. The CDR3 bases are TGTGCCAGCTCACCCGGGACAGGGATGGTTTTCTTT. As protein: CASSPGTGMVFF.